This T cell receptor beta chain appears in the sequencing data of a study of CXCR3-negative and CXCR3-positive naive CD8 T cells. The libraries of TRB cDNA were prepared using 5' RACE with UMI labels. Using the 5' RACE reads, TCRdb records one entry per CDR3 protein without DNA. This table lists some 7,000 distinct CDR3 sequences. On this clonotype: The antigen remains unidentified.

Germline CDR1 is SEHNR and CDR2 is FQNEAQ (reference sequence). The CDR3 is 15 residues long. Study-wide findings and caveats: Naive CXCR3-positive cells had TRB CDR3s more hydrophobic than those of CXCR3-negative naive cells.

Within the CD8+ T cell compartment, naive cells were CD45RO-CCR7+CD27+CD95-. What was sequenced was naive CXCR3+ CD8+ T cells from blood. Subset here: CD45RO-CCR7+CD27+CD95- naive CD8+ T cells expressing CXCR3 (TNR3+). This TCR was recovered from a human donor in good health. Some clones in this sample may be carry-over from other donors' samples. This chain joins TRBV7-9 and TRBJ2-1; the D call of TRBD2 rests on TCRdb alone, since no DNA is present to check it. The CDR3 region is CASSSRAAGGLEQFF.